A selection of T cell receptor beta chains follows, all from one sample in a study of tumor and adjacent non-tumor tissue in lung cancer. TCRdb reprocessed the multiplex PCR reads via MiXCR and lists one record per CDR3 protein. The sample yields over 60,000 distinct CDR3 sequences, around 78% seen once. Sequenced material: lung tumor tissue. The receptors originated from a man in his 60s with non-small cell lung cancer. The CDR3 runs from the conserved cysteine through the conserved F or W. A D gene is named only where the DNA matches it firmly. Clone size appears in some rows only: once, few, many, or a class for an expanded clone.

CDR3 DNA: TGTGCTAGTGGTTTGGAGAGGTCGGGACAGGGGACCCCGGACACTGAAGCTTACTTT
CDR3 protein: CASGLERSGQGTPDTEAYF
D gene: TRBD1
V gene: TRBV12-5
clone size: NA
J gene: TRBJ1-1

CDR3 DNA: TGTGCCACCTGTGAACACAGGACAAGGGACGATGAGCAGTTCTTC
CDR3 protein: CATCEHRTRDDEQFF
D gene: NA
V gene: TRBV24-1
clone size: NA
J gene: TRBJ2-1

CDR3 DNA: TGTAGGGTCACTGACAGGTATCAAGAGACCCAGTACTTC
CDR3 protein: CRVTDRYQETQYF
D gene: NA
V gene: TRBV29-1
clone size: NA
J gene: TRBJ2-5

CDR3 DNA: TGTGTCAGCAGTTACAACCGGGGTTGGGGGAACATTCAGTACTTC
CDR3 protein: CVSSYNRGWGNIQYF
D gene: NA
V gene: TRBV6-5
clone size: once
J gene: TRBJ2-4

CDR3 DNA: TGTGCCAGAAGGGGGGCCCCAATGAGTGAGCAGTTCTTC
CDR3 protein: CARRGAPMSEQFF
D gene: NA
V gene: TRBV5-4
clone size: once
J gene: TRBJ2-1

CDR3 DNA: TGTGCCAGCAGTTATTCGGGGCGGGATACGGCCGAGCAGCACTTC
CDR3 protein: CASSYSGRDTAEQHF
D gene: NA
V gene: TRBV6-5
clone size: NA
J gene: TRBJ2-7

CDR3 DNA: TGCGCCAGCACCCGACAGGGCGACTATGGCTACACCTTC
CDR3 protein: CASTRQGDYGYTF
D gene: TRBD1
V gene: TRBV10-2
clone size: medium-sized
J gene: TRBJ1-2

CDR3 DNA: TGTACCAGCAGTTACGGGGTCCTGGATGGGCAGTTGTTC
CDR3 protein: CTSSYGVLDGQLF
D gene: NA
V gene: TRBV6-5
clone size: NA
J gene: TRBJ2-1

CDR3 DNA: TGCAGTGCAAGAGACAGGCAAGGTACAATTGAAGCTTTCTTT
CDR3 protein: CSARDRQGTIEAFF
D gene: NA
V gene: TRBV20-1
clone size: NA
J gene: TRBJ1-1

CDR3 DNA: TGTGCCTGCAGTCCAGGAATAGCGAATGATGAGCAGTTCTTC
CDR3 protein: CACSPGIANDEQFF
D gene: NA
V gene: TRBV12-3/TRBV12-4
clone size: NA
J gene: TRBJ2-1

CDR3 DNA: TGTGCCAGCATACGTACACAGGGGATTGCCAATAAGCTCCAGCATTTT
CDR3 protein: CASIRTQGIANKLQHF
D gene: TRBD1
V gene: TRBV28
clone size: NA
J gene: TRBJ1-5

CDR3 DNA: TGTGCCAGCAGTATAGACAGGACCAGCGGGAACACCGGGGAGCTGTTTTTT
CDR3 protein: CASSIDRTSGNTGELFF
D gene: NA
V gene: TRBV11-3
clone size: NA
J gene: TRBJ2-2

CDR3 DNA: TGTGACAGCAACTTACAGGGACACACTGAAGCTTTCTTT
CDR3 protein: CDSNLQGHTEAFF
D gene: NA
V gene: TRBV5-5
clone size: NA
J gene: TRBJ1-1

CDR3 DNA: TGCGGTGTTGCGGCAGCCTACGAGCAGTACTTC
CDR3 protein: CGVAAAYEQYF
D gene: NA
V gene: TRBV29-1
clone size: NA
J gene: TRBJ2-7

CDR3 DNA: TGTGCCAGCAGTTCGCGCAGGACGATGGTGCAGCCCCAGAATTTT
CDR3 protein: CASSSRRTMVQPQNF
D gene: NA
V gene: TRBV6-2/TRBV6-3
clone size: NA
J gene: TRBJ1-5

CDR3 DNA: TGTGCCAGCAGCTTGACTCCGGCCCCCTACGAGCAGTACTTC
CDR3 protein: CASSLTPAPYEQYF
D gene: NA
V gene: TRBV7-9
clone size: few
J gene: TRBJ2-7

CDR3 DNA: TGTGCCAGTTTACCACGACGGTCAGATACGCAGTATTTT
CDR3 protein: CASLPRRSDTQYF
D gene: NA
V gene: TRBV18
clone size: NA
J gene: TRBJ2-3

CDR3 DNA: TGCAGTGCTCACCGGGGGGCGCATGGCTACACCTTC
CDR3 protein: CSAHRGAHGYTF
D gene: NA
V gene: TRBV20-1
clone size: once
J gene: TRBJ1-2

CDR3 DNA: TGTGCCAGTAGCATGAGGAATTTAATCTCTGGGGCCAACGTCCTGACTTTC
CDR3 protein: CASSMRNLISGANVLTF
D gene: NA
V gene: TRBV5-6
clone size: NA
J gene: TRBJ2-6

CDR3 DNA: TGTGCCAGCAACCCTACTGGGGAAGGGGATCAGCCCCGGCATTTT
CDR3 protein: CASNPTGEGDQPRHF
D gene: NA
V gene: TRBV6-2/TRBV6-3
clone size: NA
J gene: TRBJ1-5

CDR3 DNA: TGTGCCAGCAGTGATGGAGACTACGAGCAGTACTTC
CDR3 protein: CASSDGDYEQYF
D gene: NA
V gene: TRBV2
clone size: NA
J gene: TRBJ2-7

CDR3 DNA: TGTGCCAGAAGTTACGGACAGTCCAATGAGCCCCGGCATTTT
CDR3 protein: CARSYGQSNEPRHF
D gene: NA
V gene: TRBV6-5
clone size: once
J gene: TRBJ1-5

CDR3 DNA: TGTAACAGGAGCACGAACAGAGCCTACAATGAGCAGTTCTTC
CDR3 protein: CNRSTNRAYNEQFF
D gene: NA
V gene: TRBV7-8
clone size: NA
J gene: TRBJ2-1

CDR3 DNA: TGCATTGCTAATAGGGCTTATGTGGGAGCCGCAGATACGCAGTATTTT
CDR3 protein: CIANRAYVGAADTQYF
D gene: NA
V gene: TRBV20-1
clone size: NA
J gene: TRBJ2-3

CDR3 DNA: TGCAATGCTAGAGGTCAACGGACTAGCTATGAGCAGTTATTC
CDR3 protein: CNARGQRTSYEQLF
D gene: TRBD2
V gene: TRBV20-1
clone size: NA
J gene: TRBJ2-1

CDR3 DNA: TGCAGTGCTATATTGGACAGCTATAGGACAGATACGCAGTATTTT
CDR3 protein: CSAILDSYRTDTQYF
D gene: NA
V gene: TRBV20-1
clone size: NA
J gene: TRBJ2-3

CDR3 DNA: TGTGCCGGCAGTTACGCGAGCAGGATTCACTATGAGCAGTTCTTC
CDR3 protein: CAGSYASRIHYEQFF
D gene: NA
V gene: TRBV6-5
clone size: NA
J gene: TRBJ2-1

CDR3 DNA: TGCAGTGCTAGAGATTTTGGAGGGGCCAACACTGAAGTTTACTTT
CDR3 protein: CSARDFGGANTEVYF
D gene: NA
V gene: TRBV20-1
clone size: NA
J gene: TRBJ1-1

CDR3 DNA: TGTGCCAGCAGTCTTCGACAGGGGGCAAGAGAGACCCAGTACTTC
CDR3 protein: CASSLRQGARETQYF
D gene: TRBD1
V gene: TRBV28
clone size: many
J gene: TRBJ2-5

CDR3 DNA: TGCGCCAACAGTGGGCTGACAGGGGGTCTGTACAACGAGCAGTTCTTC
CDR3 protein: CANSGLTGGLYNEQFF
D gene: TRBD1
V gene: TRBV10-1
clone size: NA
J gene: TRBJ2-1

CDR3 DNA: TGTGCCAGCAGGAAAGGTCCAGGGTCCATGGTGACCTACGGCTACGCCTTC
CDR3 protein: CASRKGPGSMVTYGYAF
D gene: NA
V gene: TRBV28
clone size: NA
J gene: TRBJ1-2

CDR3 DNA: TGTGTCAGCAGCCGGACTAGTGGGAGCCACAATGAGCAGTTCTTC
CDR3 protein: CVSSRTSGSHNEQFF
D gene: TRBD2
V gene: TRBV6-6
clone size: NA
J gene: TRBJ2-1

CDR3 DNA: TGCGCCAGCAGCGGAGAGACCCATTACTTC
CDR3 protein: CASSGETHYF
D gene: NA
V gene: TRBV5-1
clone size: NA
J gene: TRBJ2-5

CDR3 DNA: TGTGCCAGCAGACGAAGAGGGAGGGGGGTAGCCGGGGAGCTGTTTTTT
CDR3 protein: CASRRRGRGVAGELFF
D gene: NA
V gene: TRBV12-3/TRBV12-4
clone size: NA
J gene: TRBJ2-2

CDR3 DNA: TGTGCCAGCGTTGGGGGGACTAGCGGGGGAACGGCGGCCTACGAGCAGTACTTC
CDR3 protein: CASVGGTSGGTAAYEQYF
D gene: TRBD2
V gene: TRBV28
clone size: NA
J gene: TRBJ2-7

CDR3 DNA: TGCAGCGTTGACCCCACTAGCGGGAATTACAATGAGCAGTTCTTC
CDR3 protein: CSVDPTSGNYNEQFF
D gene: TRBD2
V gene: TRBV29-1
clone size: NA
J gene: TRBJ2-1

CDR3 DNA: TGTGCCAGCAGTTTAGTGCCGGGGGCTGAAACTTTCTTT
CDR3 protein: CASSLVPGAETFF
D gene: NA
V gene: TRBV11-1
clone size: NA
J gene: TRBJ1-1

CDR3 DNA: TGCAGTGCTGGGGGCAGGGGGCAGTACTTT
CDR3 protein: CSAGGRGQYF
D gene: TRBD1
V gene: TRBV20-1
clone size: once
J gene: TRBJ2-7

CDR3 DNA: TGTGCCAGCAGTATAGGACAGGGGACCTACAATGAGCAGTTCTTC
CDR3 protein: CASSIGQGTYNEQFF
D gene: TRBD1
V gene: TRBV6-5
clone size: medium-sized
J gene: TRBJ2-1

CDR3 DNA: TGTGCCAGCAGTGATCGATCCCAGAATGATAAACTGTTCTTT
CDR3 protein: CASSDRSQNDKLFF
D gene: NA
V gene: TRBV6-1
clone size: NA
J gene: TRBJ1-4

CDR3 DNA: TGCAGTGCTAGGCAGGCCGGTTCATACACTGAAGCTTTCTTT
CDR3 protein: CSARQAGSYTEAFF
D gene: NA
V gene: TRBV20-1
clone size: many
J gene: TRBJ1-1

CDR3 DNA: TGCAGTGCTACTCTGGCTAGTGGAGGAGTCAATGAGCAGTTCTTC
CDR3 protein: CSATLASGGVNEQFF
D gene: NA
V gene: TRBV20-1
clone size: NA
J gene: TRBJ2-1

CDR3 DNA: TGTGTCAGCAGCCTCAGGGGGCTCGGGGAGACCCAGTACTTT
CDR3 protein: CVSSLRGLGETQYF
D gene: TRBD1
V gene: TRBV14
clone size: NA
J gene: TRBJ2-5

CDR3 DNA: TGTCCCAGCAACAGGCAGTTAAATTCACCCCTCCACTTT
CDR3 protein: CPSNRQLNSPLHF
D gene: NA
V gene: TRBV12-3/TRBV12-4
clone size: once
J gene: TRBJ1-6

CDR3 DNA: TGTGCCAGCACTGCCCGGACGGGGGGGACTCAAGCTTTCTTT
CDR3 protein: CASTARTGGTQAFF
D gene: NA
V gene: TRBV6-6
clone size: NA
J gene: TRBJ1-1

CDR3 DNA: TGTGCCTGCAGCATCTGGACAGGGAGAGGTGAAAAACTGTTTTTT
CDR3 protein: CACSIWTGRGEKLFF
D gene: TRBD1
V gene: TRBV5-5
clone size: once
J gene: TRBJ1-4

CDR3 DNA: TGCGCCATCAATGAGAGACAGCGGTCGGAGACCCAGTACTTC
CDR3 protein: CAINERQRSETQYF
D gene: NA
V gene: TRBV10-3
clone size: NA
J gene: TRBJ2-5

CDR3 DNA: TGTGCCGGCAGTGAAGAGCAGAATCAGCCCCAGCATTTT
CDR3 protein: CAGSEEQNQPQHF
D gene: NA
V gene: TRBV6-1
clone size: once
J gene: TRBJ1-5

CDR3 DNA: TGCAGTGCAAGAGACGTCCGGACTAACTCTGAGCACTTCTTC
CDR3 protein: CSARDVRTNSEHFF
D gene: NA
V gene: TRBV20-1
clone size: NA
J gene: TRBJ2-1

CDR3 DNA: TGTGTCAGCAGCCAAGATATGGAGGCTTCGCGGATCGAGCAGTACTTC
CDR3 protein: CVSSQDMEASRIEQYF
D gene: NA
V gene: TRBV14
clone size: NA
J gene: TRBJ2-7